This TCR beta chain originates from a study of vaccination effects on CD4 cells after COVID-19. Under the ViraFEST assay, PBMC were stimulated with viral peptide pools so that antigen-specific CD4+ T cells expanded. Sequencing was performed afterwards. It was after around 10 days of culture that CD4+ T cells were isolated. The person acquired a PCR-confirmed SARS-CoV-2 infection between March and December 2020. Turning to this clone: Its antigen remains unidentified.

With 7 bases removed from V and 5 bases from J, the gap between germline ends came to 11 bases. The length of the CDR3 is 12 residues. Per the germline V gene, CDR1 is MNHEY and CDR2 is SMNVEV (reference sequence). TCRdb's copy holds only in-frame clones and misses some; the assay was immunoSEQ multiplex PCR. The sample shows 55,000 to 90,000 clones, roughly 73% of them seen only once. The genes are TRBV27 and TRBJ2-5; D is tentatively TRBD1 or TRBD2 (5 bases each). The TCR sequence derives from a human donor who had a prior SARS-CoV-2 infection. The sample was CD4+ T cells from PBMCs cultured with HIV peptides, taken before COVID-19 vaccination. Subset of the sample: HIV-1 Nef peptide pool negative control/reference culture. For the CDR3, the DNA is TGTGCCAGCACGGGGCGTGAGGAGACCCAGTACTTC. Protein sequence: CASTGREETQYF.